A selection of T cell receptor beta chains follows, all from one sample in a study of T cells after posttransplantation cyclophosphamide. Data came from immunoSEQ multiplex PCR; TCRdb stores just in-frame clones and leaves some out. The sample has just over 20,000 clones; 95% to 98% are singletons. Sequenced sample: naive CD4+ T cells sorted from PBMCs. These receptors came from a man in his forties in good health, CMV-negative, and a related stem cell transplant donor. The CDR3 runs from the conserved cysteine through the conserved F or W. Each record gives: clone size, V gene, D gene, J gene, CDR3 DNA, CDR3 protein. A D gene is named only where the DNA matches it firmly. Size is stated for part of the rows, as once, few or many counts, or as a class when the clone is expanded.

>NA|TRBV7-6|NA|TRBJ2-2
TGTGCCAGCAGCTTAGCGCAGGGTGCCGGGGAGCTGTTTTTT
CASSLAQGAGELFF
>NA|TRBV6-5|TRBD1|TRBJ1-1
TGTGCCAGCAGTTACGGGCAGGGGGCGAGGGTTTTCTTT
CASSYGQGARVFF
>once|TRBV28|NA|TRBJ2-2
TGTGCCAGCAGCCCGACTTCTACCGGGGAGCTGTTTTTT
CASSPTSTGELFF
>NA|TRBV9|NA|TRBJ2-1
TGTGCCAGCAGCGTAGGCTTGAGTTCGTCGGGAGCTGAGCAGTTCTTC
CASSVGLSSSGAEQFF
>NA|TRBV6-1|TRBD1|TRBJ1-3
TGTGCCAGCAGAATCCAGGGGGTTGGAAACACCATATATTTT
CASRIQGVGNTIYF
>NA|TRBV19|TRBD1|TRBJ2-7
TGTGCCAGTAGAGGGACAGTCAACTACGAGCAGTACTTC
CASRGTVNYEQYF
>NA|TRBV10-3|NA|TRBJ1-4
TGTGCCATCAGTGGGTCTAGGGGGAATGAAAAACTGTTTTTT
CAISGSRGNEKLFF
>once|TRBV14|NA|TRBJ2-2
TGTGCCAGCAGCCTCAGGGGTACCGGGGAGCTGTTTTTT
CASSLRGTGELFF
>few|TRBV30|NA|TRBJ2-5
TGTGCCTGGAGTGCTGGGGGGTTCCAAGAGACCCAGTACTTC
CAWSAGGFQETQYF
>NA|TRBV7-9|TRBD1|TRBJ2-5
TGTGCCAGCAGCTTAATGACTCCGGGACAGCCTTTTATTGAGACCCAGTACTTC
CASSLMTPGQPFIETQYF
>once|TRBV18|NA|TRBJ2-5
TGTGCCAGCTCACCGCCGGGATTCCAAGGGGAGACCCAGTACTTC
CASSPPGFQGETQYF
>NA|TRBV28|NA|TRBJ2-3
TGTGCCAGCAGCCTAGGAGGGGGCGCGGATACGCAGTATTTT
CASSLGGGADTQYF
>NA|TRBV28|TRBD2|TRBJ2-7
TGTGCCAGCAGTTTAGCGGGAGGACCCGGCGAGCAGTACTTC
CASSLAGGPGEQYF
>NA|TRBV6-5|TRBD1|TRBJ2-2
TGTGCCAGCAGTCTGGGACAGGGGAACACCGGGGAGCTGTTTTTT
CASSLGQGNTGELFF
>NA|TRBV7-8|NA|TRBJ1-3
TGTGCCAGCAGCTTAGCCAGGCCAGACTCTGGAAACACCATATATTTT
CASSLARPDSGNTIYF
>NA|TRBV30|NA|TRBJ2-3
TGTGCCTGGAGTTTCAGTCTAGATACGCAGTATTTT
CAWSFSLDTQYF
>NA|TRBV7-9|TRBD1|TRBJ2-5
TGTGCCAGCAGCCCGACTGGAGGACAGGGAGAAGAGACCCAGTACTTC
CASSPTGGQGEETQYF
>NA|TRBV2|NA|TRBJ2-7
TGTGCCGGGGGCAGGGACATTATACTCTCCTACGAGCAGTACTTC
CAGGRDIILSYEQYF
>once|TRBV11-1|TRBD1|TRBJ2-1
TGTGCCAGCAGCTTAGACCGGGACAGGGGGCGCGGTGAGCAGTTCTTC
CASSLDRDRGRGEQFF